The present T cell receptor (beta chain) was sequenced within a study of CD8 T cells in Susac syndrome. Reverse transcription of 0.5 to 1 ug RNA was performed with random hexamers. TCRdb redid the calling of the immunoSEQ multiplex PCR reads with MiXCR, one entry per CDR3 protein. The table includes around 85,000 distinct CDR3 sequences, just under 95% detected once. The TCR was taken from a human donor with Susac syndrome. Sequenced sample: CD8+ T cells from PBMCs.

The CDR3: CASSEDRGYGYTF. CDR3 DNA: TGTGCCAGCAGTGAGGACAGGGGATATGGCTACACCTTC. The chain couples TRBV2 to TRBJ1-2; TRBD1 matches 9 bases. Germline V gives CDR1 SNHLY, CDR2 FYNNEI. Trimming took 3 bases from V and 5 from J; bases not matched to a gene: 1. The CDR3 has 13 residues.